This entry concerns a single T cell receptor (beta chain). The data are from a study of blood T cell repertoires in COVID-19. The overall study: Donors in the United States, Italy and Spain gave samples during acute or convalescent COVID-19. The cDNA or gDNA used as material had been derived from T cells, B-cell-depleted T cells, or PBMCs.

Source study methods: Scientists estimated how many nucleated cells there were by amplifying reference gene primers. Using immunoSEQ multiplex PCR, the repertoire was profiled, and TCRdb retains in-frame clones only, with some absent. V and J calls and clone size follow that table, whereas D and trimming were derived from the DNA. The data show about 91,000 clones, around 89% seen once. Germline V gene data show CDR1 as SGHRS and CDR2 as YFSETQ. This CDR3 comprises 16 residues. V lost 0 bases, J lost 4 bases, and 5 bases stayed unmatched. V gene TRBV5-1 combines with J gene TRBJ2-2; 8 positions agree with TRBD1. The specimen was peripheral blood. This clonotype was sampled from a woman older than 75 with active COVID-19. The CDR3 DNA sequence: TGCGCCAGCAGCTTGGGTCCAGGGGGCATCACCGGGGAGCTGTTTTTT. Encoded protein: CASSLGPGGITGELFF.